The 8 T cell receptor beta chains reported below all come from one sample, sequenced in a study of graft-versus-host responses after intestinal transplantation. These receptors have no known antigen. Only in-frame clones appear in the TCRdb table, and some are missing; sequencing was by immunoSEQ multiplex PCR. Of over 100,000 clones in the sample, about 95% were seen once. The source material was unstimulated CD8+ T cells sorted from spleen or lymph node cells, sampled before intestinal transplant. All receptors derive from a human donor who received an intestinal transplant.

The CDR3 sequence: CASSQNSYEQYF. DNA of the CDR3: TGTGCCAGCAGCCAAAATTCCTACGAGCAGTACTTC. J is TRBJ2-7 and V is TRBV14; D gene uncertain. The V and J ends lost 2 bases and 1 base respectively, with 3 bases between them. Germline lookup yields CDR1 SGHDN and CDR2 FVKESK. This CDR3 is 12 amino acids long.

The genes are TRBV2 and TRBJ1-5, with D unclear. The V gene's germline CDR1 is SNHLY and CDR2 FYNNEI. The CDR3 consists of 13 residues. The CDR3 here is CATREISNQPQHF. The DNA of the CDR3 is TGTGCGACGCGGGAGATTAGCAATCAGCCCCAGCATTTT.

The V gene is TRBV9, the J gene TRBJ2-1, with TRBD1 as a possible D gene (5 bases). There are 14 residues in the CDR3. CDR1 is SGDLS, CDR2 YYNGEE, per germline. V dropped 0 bases and J dropped 6 bases, with 10 bases sitting between them. The CDR3 bases are TGTGCCAGCAGCGTAGGGGTTAGGGGCAATGAGCAGTTCTTC. Translating it yields CASSVGVRGNEQFF.

The rearrangement links TRBV6-1 to TRBJ1-1; a weak D match, TRBD1 (6 bases). This CDR3 has 11 amino acids. V lost 6 bases to trimming and J lost 10 bases, with 12 bases between them. CDR1 and CDR2 (germline): MNHNS, SASEGT. The CDR3 is CASRGGLTAFF. The CDR3 nucleotides read TGTGCCAGCAGGGGGGGCCTAACAGCTTTCTTT.

CDR3 loop: CASSVARGLAGCYEQYF. As DNA, the CDR3 is TGTGCCAGCAGCGTAGCCCGGGGACTAGCGGGATGCTACGAGCAGTACTTC. The chain combines TRBV9 with TRBJ2-7; 13 nucleotides match TRBD2. This CDR3 comprises 17 residues. The V segment lost 0 bases and the J segment 3 bases; nucleotides outside the gene matches: 6. Germline V gene data show CDR1 as SGDLS and CDR2 as YYNGEE.

The V gene is TRBV5-6, the J gene TRBJ2-1, with TRBD2 identical over 9 bases. Trimming took 0 bases from V and 2 from J; bases not matched to a gene: 3. Germline CDR1 and CDR2: SGHDT and YYEEEE. This CDR3 region has 16 residues. The CDR3, as DNA: TGTGCCAGCAGCTTGGAGGGACTAGCTACCTACAATGAGCAGTTCTTC. Translating it yields CASSLEGLATYNEQFF.

Turning to this clone: At one end, the junction sequence differs from germline, possibly due to a read error. The J gene is TRBJ2-1, the V gene TRBV4-3; no clear D gene. The germline CDR1 and CDR2 sequences are LGHNA and YSLEER. The CDR3 runs to 12 residues. The CDR3 here is CASSQEYNEQFF. For the CDR3, the DNA is TGCGCCAGCAGTCAAGAATACAATGAGCAGTTCTTC.

CDR3 nucleotide sequence: TGTGCCAGCAGTTTATCCCCCTACGGGTCACCCCTCCACTTT. Translation gives CASSLSPYGSPLHF. This sequence joins TRBV27 and TRBJ1-6; no reliable D call. In germline, CDR1 is MNHEY, CDR2 SMNVEV (reference sequence). Trimming pared 0 bases from V and 10 bases from J, leaving 10 bases between. The CDR3 length is 14 residues.